Following are 19 T cell receptor beta chains from one sample sequenced in a study of T cells of healthy individuals. From the 5' RACE reads, TCRdb called clonotypes with MiXCR, one entry per CDR3 protein. The sample comprises fewer than 90,000 distinct CDR3 sequences, 5% of which are singletons, and roughly 7.6% rests with the top ten. The receptors derive from a female donor in good health.

The chain uses TRBV6-4 and TRBJ2-1; 7 bases line up with TRBD2. The CDR3 consists of 16 residues. With 4 bases clipped from V and 0 bases from J, the junction kept 6 bases outside the gene matches. Germline assignment: CDR1 MRHNA and CDR2 SNTAGT. Written as DNA, the CDR3 is TGTGCCAGCAGTGCCTCTAGCGGTAGCTCCTACAATGAGCAGTTCTTC. Translated, it gives CASSASSGSSYNEQFF.

This clonotype was counted at least ten times. The V call is TRBV6-2 or TRBV6-3, the J call TRBJ2-7; 7 positions agree with TRBD2. The V gene's germline CDR1 is MNHEY and CDR2 SVGEGT. The CDR3 has 17 residues. The ends lost 0 bases at V and 0 bases at J; junction bases unmatched: 8. CDR3 in DNA: TGTGCCAGCAGTTACTCGATTCGACGGGACTACTCCTACGAGCAGTACTTC. Translating it yields CASSYSIRRDYSYEQYF.

This clonotype was counted at least ten times. The rearrangement links TRBV4-3 to TRBJ1-2; TRBD1 might be the D (5 bases). The CDR3 extends over 15 amino acids. Trimming pared 4 bases from V and 6 bases from J, leaving 18 bases between. CDR1 is LGHNA and CDR2 is YSLEER in the germline V gene. CDR3 coding DNA: TGCGCCAGCAGCCGCGGGTCCTCTCAGGGCGATGGCTACACCTTC. Protein sequence: CASSRGSSQGDGYTF.

This clonotype came up many times. The V call is TRBV6-5, the J call TRBJ2-7; possibly TRBD2 for D (5 bases). Germline-derived CDR1 and CDR2 are MNHEY and SVGAGI. With 0 bases removed from V and 7 bases from J, the gap between germline ends came to 7 bases. CDR3 length: 12 amino acids. CDR3 sequence reads: CASSYSTGEQYF. As DNA, the CDR3 is TGTGCCAGCAGTTACTCGACGGGGGAGCAGTACTTC.

J is TRBJ1-1 and V is TRBV3-1, with a weak D call TRBD1 (6 bases). The ends were cut back, 3 bases at V and 5 bases at J, with 10 bases in the middle. The CDR3 spans 13 residues. The germline CDR1 and CDR2 sequences are LGHDT and YNNKEL (reference sequence). CDR3 sequence (DNA): TGTGCCAGCAGCCAGGTAGGGGGGACTGAAGCTTTCTTT. Residues: CASSQVGGTEAFF.

This clonotype was counted a few times. The rearrangement links TRBV3-1 to TRBJ1-2; D gene unclear. This CDR3 region has 14 residues. From germline, CDR1 is LGHDT and CDR2 YNNKEL (reference sequence). V gave up 5 bases and J gave up 2 bases, with 12 bases separating them. The CDR3 DNA reads as TGTGCCAGCAGCTATAGTACAGAAAACTATGGCTACACCTTC. It translates to CASSYSTENYGYTF.

In this sample, this clonotype turned up many times. The gene calls are TRBV4-1 and TRBJ1-1, with 7 positions matching TRBD1. The trim removed 1 base at V and 1 base at J, leaving 9 bases unmatched. The germline V gene encodes CDR1 MGHRA and CDR2 YSYEKL. The CDR3 length is 17 residues. The CDR3 nucleotides read TGCGCCAGCAGCCAAGGTCATTGGGACAGAGAGAACACTGAAGCTTTCTTT. This translates into CASSQGHWDRENTEAFF.

This clonotype was recorded many times. The chain carries TRBV5-5 and TRBJ1-2; a possible D gene is TRBD1 (6 bases). The germline V and J ends were trimmed by 7 bases and 4 bases, with 17 bases remaining between them. Germline CDR1 SGHKS, CDR2 YYEKEE (reference sequence). This CDR3 is built from 14 residues. The CDR3 sequence is CASLQGGNLYGYTF. The CDR3 DNA sequence: TGTGCCAGCTTACAAGGGGGGAACCTCTATGGCTACACCTTC. Supplemented by reference TRBV5-5 and TRBJ1-2, the full variable domain reads DAGVTQSPTHLIKTRGQQVTLRCSPISGHKSVSWYQQVLGQGPQFIFQYYEKEERGRGNFPDRFSARQFPNYSSELNVNALLLGDSALYLCASLQGGNLYGYTFGSGTRLTVV.

This clonotype came up many times. The rearrangement uses TRBV4-3 and TRBJ2-1; D unresolved. This CDR3 is built from 15 residues. Germline V lookup: CDR1 LGHNA, CDR2 YSLEER. Deletions cut 0 bases from V and 3 bases from J, with 9 bases between. DNA for the CDR3: TGCGCCAGCAGCCAAGACAGCGCGAGCTACAATGAGCAGTTCTTC. Protein: CASSQDSASYNEQFF.

This clonotype was picked up many times. The rearrangement links TRBV12-5 to TRBJ2-7; TRBD2 aligns across 7 bases. The J segment lost 1 base and the V segment lost 3 bases, leaving 3 bases of the junction unmatched. The CDR3 is made up of 14 amino acids. Germline V gene lookup returns CDR1 LGHNT and CDR2 FRNRAP. CDR3 nucleotides: TGTGCTAGTGGTTTAGGCGGGAGATCCTACGAGCAGTACTTC. Its protein product is CASGLGGRSYEQYF. Supplemented by reference TRBV12-5 and TRBJ2-7, the full variable domain reads DARVTQTPRHKVTEMGQEVTMRCQPILGHNTVFWYRQTMMQGLELLAYFRNRAPLDDSGMPKDRFSAEMPDATLATLKIQPSEPRDSAVYFCASGLGGRSYEQYFGPGTRLTVT.

The chain couples TRBV6-1 to TRBJ1-4, with D hard to call. CDR3 size: 12 residues. Deletions cut 4 bases from V and 7 bases from J, with 7 bases between. The germline gives CDR1 MNHNS, CDR2 SASEGT. Here the CDR3 DNA reads TGTGCCAGCAGTGGGGTCCGTGAAAAACTGTTTTTT. Translation: CASSGVREKLFF.

The table lists this clonotype with many counts. The chain has TRBV28 and TRBJ2-7; D is undetermined. The CDR3 extends over 13 amino acids. Germline V gene lookup returns CDR1 MDHEN and CDR2 SYDVKM. The V and J ends lost 1 base and 4 bases respectively, with 8 bases between them. The CDR3 here is CASSLSGPYEQYF. The CDR3 coding sequence is TGTGCCAGCAGTTTATCTGGGCCATACGAGCAGTACTTC.

The chain has TRBV7-2 and TRBJ2-7; 12 nucleotides align to TRBD2. The V segment lost 5 bases and the J segment 2 bases; nucleotides outside the gene matches: 10. Germline loops: CDR1 SGHTA, CDR2 FQGNSA. CDR3 length: 17 amino acids. For the CDR3, the DNA is TGTGCCAGCAGCCTCGGACCCCCTAGCGGGAGGGCCTACGAGCAGTACTTC. It encodes CASSLGPPSGRAYEQYF.

The chain combines TRBV27 with TRBJ2-5, with 9 nucleotides matching TRBD1. Germline V lookup: CDR1 MNHEY, CDR2 SMNVEV (reference sequence). The CDR3 has 16 amino acids. V lost 3 bases to trimming and J lost 5 bases; unmatched junction nucleotides: 10. CDR3 region: CASSFSQGAFDETQYF. DNA of the CDR3: TGTGCCAGCAGTTTTTCACAGGGGGCCTTCGACGAGACCCAGTACTTC.

Ten or more counts support this clonotype. The gene calls are TRBV20-1 and TRBJ1-6; the D is unclear. From germline, CDR1 is DFQATT and CDR2 SNEGSKA (reference sequence). The V end was cut by 0 bases, the J end by 9 bases, with 6 bases between. The CDR3 extends over 12 amino acids. CDR3 protein: CSARDRVSPLHF. The CDR3 DNA sequence: TGCAGTGCTAGAGATAGGGTTTCACCCCTCCACTTT.

With respect to this clonotype: A read error may explain this, as a much larger clone is one base away. The V call is TRBV28, the J call TRBJ2-1; 8 bases are a match to TRBD2. The CDR3 sequence is 15 residues long. CDR1 and CDR2 (germline): MDHEN, SYDVKM. The trim removed 8 bases at V and 3 bases at J, leaving 9 bases unmatched. The DNA of the CDR3 is TGTGCCAGCGGTCGGGGGGGGGGGCTCTACAATGAGCAGTTCTTC. As protein: CASGRGGGLYNEQFF.

This clonotype was observed many times. This rearrangement joins TRBV28 to TRBJ1-2; 11 positions match TRBD1. Per the germline V gene, CDR1 is MDHEN and CDR2 is SYDVKM. V lost 1 base, J lost 8 bases, and 9 bases stayed unmatched. There are 16 residues in the CDR3. The CDR3 loop is CASSLLDRGPLWGYTF. The CDR3 DNA follows: TGTGCCAGCAGTTTATTGGACAGGGGGCCCCTGTGGGGCTACACCTTC.

The V gene is TRBV20-1, the J gene TRBJ1-2, with D unclear. From germline, CDR1 is DFQATT and CDR2 SNEGSKA (reference sequence). V lost 0 bases, J lost 4 bases, and 12 bases lay in between. This CDR3 is 14 amino acids long. The CDR3 is CSARDQVQAYGYTF. The CDR3 coding sequence is TGCAGTGCTAGAGATCAAGTGCAGGCCTATGGCTACACCTTC.

This clonotype was detected ten times or more. V usage is TRBV5-6 and J usage is TRBJ2-1, with 7 bases that match TRBD2. Losses at the gene ends were 4 bases for V and 2 bases for J; bases not matched to a gene: 9. The CDR3 length is 16 residues. Per the germline V gene, CDR1 is SGHDT and CDR2 is YYEEEE. Here the CDR3 reads CASSPIGGGTYNEQFF. The CDR3 nucleotides read TGTGCCAGCAGCCCGATTGGGGGAGGGACCTACAATGAGCAGTTCTTC.